One sample yielded the 23 T cell receptor beta chains listed below, sequenced in a study of blood T cell repertoires in COVID-19. Clones were sequenced by immunoSEQ multiplex PCR, and TCRdb holds only the in-frame ones, with some missing. The sample shows some 69,000 clones, roughly 89% of them seen only once. Sequencing input: peripheral blood. Receptor source: a woman in her forties or fifties with active COVID-19.

This chain joins TRBV5-6 and TRBJ2-5; TRBD2 matches at 13 bases. Trimming at V came to 4 bases and at J to 5 bases, leaving 14 bases not matched to a gene. The germline gives CDR1 SGHDT, CDR2 YYEEEE. The CDR3 is made up of 18 amino acids. CDR3 in DNA: TGTGCCAGCAGCCCGAGACCCGGACTAGCGGGAGAGGGGGAGACCCAGTACTTC. Translated: CASSPRPGLAGEGETQYF. Full variable domain (missing parts from reference TRBV5-6 and TRBJ2-5): DAGVTQSPTHLIKTRGQQVTLRCSPKSGHDTVSWYQQALGQGPQFIFQYYEEEERQRGNFPDRFSGHQFPNYSSELNVNALLLGDSALYLCASSPRPGLAGEGETQYFGPGTRLLVL.

The chain is built from TRBV19 and TRBJ2-1; D may be TRBD2 (6 bases). This CDR3 is built from 16 residues. Between the trimmed V and J ends, which lost 4 bases and 2 bases, there was a span of 15 bases. Germline values: CDR1 LNHDA, CDR2 SQIVND (reference sequence). The CDR3 DNA reads as TGTGCCAGTAGTACCGGGACTCCGGGGACCTACAATGAGCAGTTCTTC. Protein sequence: CASSTGTPGTYNEQFF.

The chain couples TRBV3-1 (or the pseudogene TRBV3-2) to TRBJ2-3; D uncertain. CDR3 length: 12 residues. The germline V and J ends were trimmed by 2 bases and 9 bases, with 9 bases remaining between them. Germline assignment: CDR1 LGHDT and CDR2 YNNKEL (reference sequence). The CDR3 DNA reads as TGTGCCAGCAGCCAACTTCCTAACACGCAGTATTTT. It yields the protein CASSQLPNTQYF.

V and J are TRBV2 and TRBJ2-5; 7 bases map to TRBD1. CDR3 length equals 13 residues. Trimming at V came to 8 bases and at J to 2 bases, leaving 5 bases not matched to a gene. Germline V gene data show CDR1 as SNHLY and CDR2 as FYNNEI. CDR3 in amino acids: CASRYRGQETQYF. For the CDR3, the DNA is TGTGCCAGCCGCTACAGGGGACAAGAGACCCAGTACTTC.

This clone was observed a handful of times. V and J are TRBV10-2 and TRBJ2-4; TRBD2 aligns across 8 bases. From germline, CDR1 is WSHSY and CDR2 SAAADI. This CDR3 is built from 15 residues. The junction had 13 bases not matched to a gene; V was cut back by 6 bases and J by 9 bases. CDR3 bases: TGCGCCAGCAGCCAGGGACTAGACCCAATTAGCATTCAGTACTTC. Its protein is CASSQGLDPISIQYF.

The count of this clone is one. The chain combines TRBV7-2 with TRBJ2-5; the match to TRBD2 covers 14 bases. This CDR3 has 16 residues. Trimming removed 5 bases from V and 5 bases from J; junction bases left unmatched: 7. CDR1 and CDR2 from the germline V gene are SGHTA and FQGNSA. The DNA of the CDR3 is TGTGCCAGCAGCACGGGACTAGCGGGAGAGTTGGAGACCCAGTACTTC. Amino acids: CASSTGLAGELETQYF.

The genes are TRBV12-3 or TRBV12-4 and TRBJ1-1; D remains ambiguous. The CDR3 is 11 residues long. Deletions cut 5 bases from V and 8 bases from J, with 9 bases between. CDR3 nucleotides: TGTGCCAGCAGTGAAGACGGGGAAGCTTTCTTT. The encoded protein is CASSEDGEAFF.

This clone was observed a handful of times. The chain carries TRBV29-1 and TRBJ2-1; no clear D. Germline V gene sequence: CDR1 SQVTM, CDR2 ANQGSEA. The CDR3 sequence is 12 residues long. Trimming removed 5 bases from V and 0 bases from J, with 5 bases in between. DNA for the CDR3: TGCAGCGTTCCCTACTCCTACAATGAGCAGTTCTTC. Its translation is CSVPYSYNEQFF.

V is TRBV28 and J is TRBJ1-3, with 8 bases aligning to TRBD1. The V gene's germline CDR1 is MDHEN and CDR2 SYDVKM. The CDR3 consists of 17 residues. Germline trimming cut 9 bases from V and 1 base from J; bases unmatched to any gene: 14. The DNA for the CDR3 is TGTGCCAGTGACAGGGGAACCTTCCCCGGGTCTGGAAACACCATATATTTT. Protein sequence: CASDRGTFPGSGNTIYF.

V and J are TRBV27 and TRBJ2-3, with D uncertain. This CDR3 spans 15 amino acids. The germline V and J ends were trimmed by 5 bases and 3 bases, with 15 bases remaining between them. Germline V CDR1 and CDR2: MNHEY, SMNVEV (reference sequence). The CDR3 DNA is TGTGCCAGCAGTCCCTTTGGGCGACGGACAGATACGCAGTATTTT. Translated, it gives CASSPFGRRTDTQYF.

CDR3 DNA sequence: TGTGCCAGCAGCTTAAATCCGGCAGGGGGAACACCCCTCCACTTT. Amino acid sequence: CASSLNPAGGTPLHF. The V call is TRBV7-3, the J call TRBJ1-6, with 7 bases aligning to TRBD1. Germline V gene lookup returns CDR1 SGHTA and CDR2 FQGTGA. CDR3 length equals 15 residues. Unmatched junction bases numbered 8, after V lost 1 base and J lost 11 bases.

The chain couples TRBV5-1 to TRBJ2-1; 7 bases align to TRBD2. Germline V lookup: CDR1 SGHRS, CDR2 YFSETQ. The CDR3 covers 16 residues. Trimming at V came to 1 base and at J to 0 bases, leaving 4 bases not matched to a gene. CDR3 protein: CASSLKGGSSYNEQFF. The DNA of the CDR3 is TGCGCCAGCAGCTTGAAGGGCGGGAGCTCCTACAATGAGCAGTTCTTC.

The chain employs TRBV29-1 and TRBJ2-7, with D possibly TRBD1 on 5 matching bases. Trimming took 0 bases from V and 2 from J, leaving 8 bases between them. This CDR3 comprises 13 residues. Germline lookup yields CDR1 SQVTM and CDR2 ANQGSEA. This chain's CDR3 is CSVEEQATYEQYF. Here the CDR3 DNA reads TGCAGCGTTGAAGAACAGGCCACCTACGAGCAGTACTTC.

The chain combines TRBV7-9 with TRBJ2-5; 7 nucleotides agree with TRBD1. V dropped 1 base and J dropped 3; count of bases not matched to a gene: 5. The length of the CDR3 is 15 residues. The germline V gene encodes CDR1 SEHNR and CDR2 FQNEAQ (reference sequence). In DNA, the CDR3 is TGTGCCAGCAGCTTAGACAGGGGATCCAAAGAGACCCAGTACTTC. This codes for CASSLDRGSKETQYF.

The V gene is TRBV18, the J gene TRBJ2-7; 9 bases line up with TRBD2. The CDR3 consists of 15 residues. The germline gives CDR1 KGHSH, CDR2 LQKENI. Unmatched junction bases numbered 10, after V lost 6 bases and J lost 4 bases. CDR3 nucleotides: TGTGCCAGCTCGGACCTGGCGGGAGGGATGTACGAGCAGTACTTC. Its translation: CASSDLAGGMYEQYF.

The chain joins TRBV6-5 to TRBJ2-7; D perhaps matches TRBD1 (5 bases). V lost 1 base and J 1 base, leaving 11 bases between the germline ends. The CDR3 contains 15 residues. From germline, CDR1 is MNHEY and CDR2 SVGAGI. The CDR3 region is CASSYYQGSSYEQYF. The CDR3 DNA reads TGTGCCAGCAGTTACTACCAGGGCTCGTCCTACGAGCAGTACTTC.

The V call is TRBV7-9, the J call TRBJ1-4, with D unresolved. This CDR3 region has 13 residues. V was clipped by 3 bases and J by 7 bases, with 9 bases between them. Per germline, CDR1 SEHNR and CDR2 FQNEAQ (reference sequence). CDR3 nucleotides: TGTGCCAGCAGCTTCTCGACGGGTGAAAAACTGTTTTTT. This sequence encodes CASSFSTGEKLFF.

The V call is TRBV28, the J call TRBJ1-1, with 7 nucleotides matching TRBD1. The CDR3 sequence is 15 residues long. Germline V CDR1 and CDR2: MDHEN, SYDVKM. The V gene end was trimmed by 5 bases and the J gene end by 1 base; junction bases not matched to a gene: 7. CDR3 sequence (DNA): TGTGCCAGCAGTCTCACAGGGGAAGGGAACACTGAAGCTTTCTTT. Its protein is CASSLTGEGNTEAFF. Full variable domain (missing parts from reference TRBV28 and TRBJ1-1): DVKVTQSSRYLVKRTGEKVFLECVQDMDHENMFWYRQDPGLGLRLIYFSYDVKMKEKGDIPEGYSVSREKKERFSLILESASTNQTSMYLCASSLTGEGNTEAFFGQGTRLTVV.

J is TRBJ2-7 and V is TRBV6-5; TRBD2 agrees at 8 bases. Germline CDR1 and CDR2: MNHEY and SVGAGI. This CDR3 region has 12 residues. The V gene end was trimmed by 8 bases and the J gene end by 9 bases; junction bases not matched to a gene: 9. The CDR3 DNA sequence: TGTGCCAGCCGGGAGGGTCTTTTCGTGCAGTACTTC. As protein: CASREGLFVQYF.

The chain couples TRBV7-3 to TRBJ2-7, with TRBD1 matching over 11 bases. Germline V gives CDR1 SGHTA, CDR2 FQGTGA. The CDR3 consists of 16 residues. After removal of 4 bases from V and 5 bases from J, the junction contained 10 bases not matched to a gene. CDR3 bases: TGTGCCAGCAGCTCACCCGGGACAGGGGGTGTAAACGAGCAGTACTTC. This translates into CASSSPGTGGVNEQYF.

The J gene is TRBJ2-7, the V gene TRBV3-1 (or the pseudogene TRBV3-2), with 10 bases lining up with TRBD2. This CDR3 spans 13 amino acids. The V and J ends lost 4 bases and 6 bases, in that order; junction bases with no gene match: 3. CDR1 is LGHDT, CDR2 YNNKEL, per germline (reference sequence). CDR3 in DNA: TGTGCCAGCAGCCTAGCGGGAGGTCGCGAGCAGTACTTC. Protein product: CASSLAGGREQYF.

V usage is TRBV15 and J usage is TRBJ2-5; 10 nucleotides match TRBD1. The length of the CDR3 is 16 residues. J was trimmed by 5 bases and V by 1 base; bases with no gene match: 7. CDR1 and CDR2 from the germline V gene are LNHNV and YYDKDF (reference sequence). In DNA form, the CDR3 reads TGTGCCACCAGCAGAGGACAGGGGGCGAATGGGGAGACCCAGTACTTC. Its translation: CATSRGQGANGETQYF. The complete variable domain, with remaining parts taken from reference TRBV15 and TRBJ2-5, reads DAMVIQNPRYQVTQFGKPVTLSCSQTLNHNVMYWYQQKSSQAPKLLFHYYDKDFNNEADTPDNFQSRRPNTSFCFLDIRSPGLGDTAMYLCATSRGQGANGETQYFGPGTRLLVL.

The rearrangement joins TRBV4-1 to TRBJ1-2, with TRBD1 as a possible D gene (5 bases). CDR3 length: 17 residues. The V end lost 0 bases, the J end lost 4 bases, and 18 bases lay between the germline ends. The germline V gene encodes CDR1 MGHRA and CDR2 YSYEKL. The CDR3 spells CASSQEKEPGHLYGYTF. The CDR3 bases are TGCGCCAGCAGCCAAGAGAAAGAGCCTGGACACCTCTATGGCTACACCTTC.